The 29 T cell receptor beta chains presented below share a single source sample, sequenced in a study of blood T cell repertoires in COVID-19. TCRdb's table, derived via immunoSEQ multiplex PCR, lists solely in-frame clones and lacks some. Counted here are around 200,000 clones, around 83% occurring once; the ten biggest clones make up roughly 9.4%. The specimen was peripheral blood. Receptors originate from a man aged 35-49 years with active or convalescent COVID-19.

CDR3 sequence: CASSENRATASPLHF. As DNA, the CDR3 is TGTGCCAGCAGTGAAAACAGGGCAACGGCTTCACCCCTCCACTTT. The chain links TRBV6-1 to TRBJ1-6; TRBD1 is a possible D gene (6 bases). CDR1 MNHNS and CDR2 SASEGT come from the germline V gene. This CDR3 contains 15 residues. Trimming shortened V by 2 bases and J by 9 bases, and 14 bases separated the two germline ends.

The V gene is TRBV15, the J gene TRBJ1-6; a weak D match, TRBD1 (6 bases). The CDR3 covers 14 residues. Trimming left V 0 bases short and J 12 bases short, with 12 bases between. CDR1 is LNHNV, CDR2 YYDKDF, per germline (reference sequence). CDR3 region: CATSREGGLQPLHF. CDR3 DNA sequence: TGTGCCACCAGCAGAGAGGGGGGGCTTCAACCCCTCCACTTT.

A word on this clone: The CDR3 end shows no conserved phenylalanine or tryptophan, and so a read error is likely. The limits of the CDR3 on the DNA are not certain, so only TCRdb's listed CDR3 is given. This rearrangement joins TRBV18 to TRBJ1-1; the table's D call of TRBD1 was not tested on the DNA. Both ends counted, the CDR3 spans 15 residues. Germline-derived CDR1 and CDR2 are KGHSH and LQKENI. This CDR3 is CASSGMEGTGDLTTL.

The J gene is TRBJ2-1, the V gene TRBV19; 10 bases match TRBD2. This CDR3 region has 15 residues. Germline trimming cut 4 bases from V and 4 bases from J; bases unmatched to any gene: 4. Germline V lookup: CDR1 LNHDA, CDR2 SQIVND (reference sequence). CDR3 loop: CASSKLAGGYNEQFF. CDR3 DNA: TGTGCCAGTAGTAAGTTAGCGGGAGGATACAATGAGCAGTTCTTC.

The CDR3 DNA reads as TGTGCCAGCAGTTACTCGGGAGTGCTAGGTTACGAGCAGTACTTC. Its translation is CASSYSGVLGYEQYF. The V gene is TRBV6-5, the J gene TRBJ2-7; tentatively, D is TRBD2 (5 bases). V lost 0 bases to trimming and J lost 4 bases, with 13 bases between them. Germline V CDR1 and CDR2: MNHEY, SVGAGI. The CDR3 has 15 residues.

This clone was counted a few times. Written as DNA, the CDR3 is TGTGCCAGCAGCTTAACCGGACTTCTAGCGGGAACAGATACGCAGTATTTT. Encoded protein: CASSLTGLLAGTDTQYF. This rearrangement joins TRBV7-3 to TRBJ2-3, with 9 bases identical to TRBD2. This CDR3 is built from 17 residues. Losses at the gene ends were 0 bases for V and 3 bases for J; bases not matched to a gene: 7. Looked up from germline, CDR1 is SGHTA and CDR2 is FQGTGA.

This clone was seen only once. Other DNA sequences in this sample translate to the same CDR3. J is TRBJ2-1 and V is TRBV30; D gene uncertain. This CDR3 has 11 residues. Germline lookup yields CDR1 GTSNPN and CDR2 SVGIG (reference sequence). The ends were cut back, 0 bases at V and 9 bases at J, with 6 bases in the middle. As DNA, the CDR3 is TGTGCCTGGAGTGTCGGTGGTGAGCAGTTCTTC. Translated, it gives CAWSVGGEQFF.

This chain joins TRBV12-3 or TRBV12-4 and TRBJ1-2; D not certain. With 8 bases removed from V and 5 bases from J, the gap between germline ends came to 12 bases. The CDR3 runs to 12 residues. The CDR3 loop reads CASRYGDYGYTF. The CDR3 DNA sequence: TGTGCCAGCCGCTACGGTGATTATGGCTACACCTTC.

This chain links TRBV5-6 with TRBJ2-2; the match to TRBD1 covers 9 bases. Germline CDR1 reads SGHDT; CDR2 reads YYEEEE. The V gene end was trimmed by 4 bases and the J gene end by 7 bases; junction bases not matched to a gene: 8. The CDR3 spans 15 residues. CDR3 sequence: CASSLYGQGIGELFF. The CDR3 coding sequence is TGTGCCAGCAGCCTTTACGGACAGGGGATCGGGGAGCTGTTTTTT.

The rearrangement links TRBV5-1 to TRBJ2-2; TRBD1 matches at 12 bases. The CDR3 loop spans 19 amino acids. Trimming removed 0 bases from V and 1 base from J; junction bases left unmatched: 7. Germline loops: CDR1 SGHRS, CDR2 YFSETQ. The CDR3 coding sequence is TGCGCCAGCAGCTTGGAGGGGACAGGGGGCGCTGGGAACACCGGGGAGCTGTTTTTT. Translation: CASSLEGTGGAGNTGELFF.

The rearrangement uses TRBV14 and TRBJ1-1; D call uncertain. Germline V lookup: CDR1 SGHDN, CDR2 FVKESK. V lost 6 bases and J lost 8, with 10 bases in between. The CDR3 is made up of 11 amino acids. The CDR3 spells CASSLGFEAFF. In nucleotides, the CDR3 is TGTGCCAGCAGTCTAGGATTCGAAGCTTTCTTT.

This clone was detected a few times. The CDR3 coding sequence is TGCGCCAGCAGCTTGGAACAGACCTCTCGCGAGCAGTACTTC. Protein product: CASSLEQTSREQYF. This chain uses TRBV5-1 with TRBJ2-7; D call uncertain. CDR1 is SGHRS, CDR2 YFSETQ, per germline. The CDR3 loop spans 14 amino acids. V was shortened by 0 bases and J by 6 bases, with 13 bases between the two germline ends. Full variable domain (remainder filled in from reference TRBV5-1 and TRBJ2-7): KAGVTQTPRYLIKTRGQQVTLSCSPISGHRSVSWYQQTPGQGLQFLFEYFSETQRNKGNFPGRFSGRQFSNSRSEMNVSTLELGDSALYLCASSLEQTSREQYFGPGTRLTVT.

This chain uses TRBV7-8 with TRBJ2-7, with 7 bases matching TRBD1. Germline V gene data show CDR1 as SGHVS and CDR2 as FQNEAQ. J was trimmed by 5 bases and V by 6 bases; bases with no gene match: 10. The CDR3 covers 14 residues. The CDR3 loop is CASRDLRQGHEQYF. CDR3 DNA: TGTGCCAGCAGGGATCTTAGACAGGGCCACGAGCAGTACTTC.

This sequence joins TRBV9 and TRBJ1-2, with D tentatively TRBD1 (5 bases). This CDR3 contains 12 residues. The germline V and J ends were trimmed by 4 bases and 5 bases, with 9 bases remaining between them. The V gene's germline CDR1 is SGDLS and CDR2 YYNGEE. CDR3 residues: CASSTGLYGYTF. CDR3 coding DNA: TGTGCCAGCAGCACAGGCTTATATGGCTACACCTTC. Looking up the rest from reference TRBV9 and TRBJ1-2 gives the full variable domain: DSGVTQTPKHLITATGQRVTLRCSPRSGDLSVYWYQQSLDQGLQFLIQYYNGEERAKGNILERFSAQQFPDLHSELNLSSLELGDSALYFCASSTGLYGYTFGSGTRLTVV.

The chain combines TRBV24-1 with TRBJ2-3, with D hard to call. The V end was cut by 6 bases, the J end by 5 bases, with 11 bases between. Germline CDR1 is KGHDR and CDR2 is SFDVKD. This CDR3 has 13 amino acids. The CDR3 loop reads CATSRRSLDTQYF. As DNA, the CDR3 is TGTGCCACCAGTCGACGGAGTTTAGATACGCAGTATTTT.

This rearrangement joins TRBV7-6 to TRBJ1-1; D is ambiguous. Trimming removed 4 bases from V and 1 base from J, with 7 bases in between. The CDR3 has 13 residues. Germline values: CDR1 SGHVS, CDR2 FNYEAQ. CDR3 DNA sequence: TGTGCCAGCAGCTCTCTAGGGAACACTGAAGCTTTCTTT. Translating it yields CASSSLGNTEAFF.

The genes are TRBV6-2 or TRBV6-3 and TRBJ1-2; D remains unclear. Germline V gene data show CDR1 as MNHEY and CDR2 as SVGEGT. V shed 2 bases and J shed 4 bases, with 14 bases lying between them. CDR3 length: 15 residues. The CDR3: CASSYIGDIAYGYTF. The CDR3 nucleotides read TGTGCCAGCAGTTACATCGGGGATATCGCCTATGGCTACACCTTC.

For the CDR3, the DNA is TGTGCCAACCCGCCGGGACAGGGGAACACCGGGGAGCTGTTTTTT. Its translation: CANPPGQGNTGELFF. V and J are TRBV7-9 and TRBJ2-2; 9 bases fit TRBD1. In germline, CDR1 is SEHNR, CDR2 FQNEAQ (reference sequence). The V segment lost 10 bases and the J segment 1 base; nucleotides outside the gene matches: 7. CDR3 size: 15 residues.

V usage is TRBV7-9 and J usage is TRBJ2-1; D is undetermined. The germline V gene encodes CDR1 SEHNR and CDR2 FQNEAQ (reference sequence). This CDR3 comprises 11 residues. V dropped 2 bases and J dropped 10 bases, with 6 bases sitting between them. CDR3 DNA: TGTGCCAGCAGCTTATTCGTGGAGCAGTTCTTC. Protein sequence: CASSLFVEQFF. The complete variable domain, with remaining parts taken from reference TRBV7-9 and TRBJ2-1, reads DTGVSQNPRHKITKRGQNVTFRCDPISEHNRLYWYRQTLGQGPEFLTYFQNEAQLEKSRLLSDRFSAERPKGSFSTLEIQRTEQGDSAMYLCASSLFVEQFFGPGTRLTVL.

The chain has TRBV19 and TRBJ1-1; tentatively, D is TRBD1 (6 bases). This CDR3 comprises 13 residues. V lost 7 bases and J lost 4, with 13 bases in between. CDR1 LNHDA and CDR2 SQIVND come from the germline V gene (reference sequence). CDR3 sequence: CASTTGQSTEAFF. The CDR3 DNA sequence: TGTGCCAGTACTACGGGACAAAGCACTGAAGCTTTCTTT.

In DNA form, the CDR3 reads TGTGCCAGCCAGCGTGGAGCGGGAGTCAATGAGCAGTTCTTC. The encoded protein is CASQRGAGVNEQFF. This chain connects TRBV19 to TRBJ2-1, with TRBD2 identical over 8 bases. CDR1 is LNHDA, CDR2 SQIVND, per germline (reference sequence). The CDR3 runs 14 residues. With 9 bases clipped from V and 6 bases from J, the junction kept 10 bases outside the gene matches.

This clone was picked up one time. The V call is TRBV24-1, the J call TRBJ2-3; D is possibly TRBD2 (6 bases). This CDR3 is built from 11 residues. In germline, CDR1 is KGHDR, CDR2 SFDVKD. Trimming pared 9 bases from V and 6 bases from J, leaving 9 bases between. The CDR3 loop reads CATGGADTQYF. The CDR3 DNA follows: TGTGCCACCGGCGGGGCGGATACGCAGTATTTT.

J is TRBJ1-1 and V is TRBV3-1 (or the pseudogene TRBV3-2), with a weak D call TRBD1 (6 bases). This CDR3 has 15 residues. Deletions cut 4 bases from V and 4 bases from J, with 16 bases between. Germline lookup yields CDR1 LGHDT and CDR2 YNNKEL (reference sequence). Here the CDR3 reads CASSPPQGIGTEAFF. CDR3 DNA: TGTGCCAGCAGCCCACCACAGGGAATTGGCACTGAAGCTTTCTTT.

V usage is TRBV12-5 and J usage is TRBJ2-7; D may be TRBD1 (6 bases). The CDR3 length is 15 residues. Deletions cut 2 bases from V and 0 bases from J, with 11 bases between. Per germline, CDR1 LGHNT and CDR2 FRNRAP. DNA for the CDR3: TGTGCTAGTGGTTTGCATCAGGGGAGCTCCTACGAGCAGTACTTC. This codes for CASGLHQGSSYEQYF.

This rearrangement joins TRBV19 to TRBJ1-1, with 7 nucleotides matching TRBD1. Germline V gene data show CDR1 as LNHDA and CDR2 as SQIVND (reference sequence). Germline trimming cut 6 bases from V and 0 bases from J; bases unmatched to any gene: 10. The CDR3 totals 16 residues. The CDR3: CASSIPGQPLNTEAFF. CDR3 in DNA: TGTGCCAGTAGCATACCGGGACAGCCCCTGAACACTGAAGCTTTCTTT.

On this clone: The same CDR3 arises from other DNA sequences in this sample as well. This chain uses TRBV9 with TRBJ2-6; D unresolved. Trimming removed 0 bases at V and 4 bases at J, with 8 bases between. The CDR3 has 15 residues. In germline, CDR1 is SGDLS, CDR2 YYNGEE. The CDR3: CASSVVSSGANVLTF. CDR3 DNA sequence: TGTGCCAGCAGCGTAGTTTCTTCGGGGGCCAACGTCCTGACTTTC.

CDR3 in amino acids: CASSVGTSGGTDTQYF. CDR3 nucleotide sequence: TGTGCCAGCAGCGTAGGGACTAGCGGTGGCACAGATACGCAGTATTTT. This chain connects TRBV9 to TRBJ2-3, with TRBD2 matching 10 bases. Germline-derived CDR1 and CDR2 are SGDLS and YYNGEE. V trimming: 0 bases; J trimming: 1 base; junction bases outside the gene matches: 2. The length of the CDR3 is 16 residues.

The rearrangement links TRBV2 to TRBJ2-7, with TRBD1 identical over 12 bases. Germline V CDR1 and CDR2: SNHLY, FYNNEI. This CDR3 has 15 residues. The V and J ends lost 4 bases and 4 bases, in that order; junction bases with no gene match: 5. The CDR3 bases are TGTGCCAGCAGTGGAGGGACAGGGGGCTTGTACGAGCAGTACTTC. Protein: CASSGGTGGLYEQYF.

This clone was found many times. This rearrangement joins TRBV29-1 to TRBJ2-1, with a weak D call TRBD1 (5 bases). The germline CDR1 and CDR2 sequences are SQVTM and ANQGSEA. CDR3 length equals 14 residues. The ends were cut back, 6 bases at V and 0 bases at J, with 12 bases in the middle. The CDR3 DNA is TGCAGCGTCGACAGTAAGAGCTCCTACAATGAGCAGTTCTTC. This encodes CSVDSKSSYNEQFF.